This passage covers 16 T cell receptor beta chains from one sample sequenced in a study of blood T cells in healthy people across ages. The second PCR ran roughly 6 to 11 cycles with a sample-barcoded 5' primer and J-beta primers. Each CDR3 protein gets one entry after TCRdb re-called the 5' RACE reads with MiXCR. The sample yields about 1.8 million distinct CDR3 sequences, 40% to 55% seen once. Sequencing used blood. These receptors all come from a woman in her thirties or forties in good health.

On this clonotype: Mismatch with germline at one junction end may stem from a read error. The chain employs TRBV25-1 and TRBJ1-1; weak D call: TRBD1 (5 bases). The CDR3 covers 12 residues. Per germline, CDR1 MGHDK and CDR2 SYGVNS. The CDR3 protein is CASRRQNAEAFF. In DNA, the CDR3 is TGTGCCAGCAGACGACAGAACGCTGAAGCTTTCTTT.

The V call is TRBV4-3, the J call TRBJ2-5; a weak D match, TRBD1 (6 bases). The CDR3 consists of 16 residues. Trimming removed 0 bases at V and 1 base at J, with 12 bases between. Germline V gene data show CDR1 as LGHNA and CDR2 as YSLEER. The CDR3 loop reads CASSQDARGPQETQYF. CDR3 DNA sequence: TGCGCCAGCAGCCAAGATGCCAGGGGACCCCAAGAGACCCAGTACTTC.

This clonotype was seen a handful of times. The rearrangement joins TRBV7-2 to TRBJ2-1; 7 positions agree with TRBD1. Germline V gene lookup returns CDR1 SGHTA and CDR2 FQGNSA. This CDR3 has 15 residues. Germline trimming cut 6 bases from V and 4 bases from J; bases unmatched to any gene: 9. CDR3 sequence: CASSIQGRNYNEQFF. CDR3 sequence (DNA): TGTGCCAGCAGTATACAGGGGCGGAATTACAATGAGCAGTTCTTC.

This chain uses TRBV5-1 with TRBJ1-2; possibly TRBD1 for D (6 bases). V was shortened by 0 bases and J by 7 bases, with 10 bases between the two germline ends. This CDR3 region has 13 residues. Germline V gene data show CDR1 as SGHRS and CDR2 as YFSETQ. The CDR3 spells CASSLDGQCGYTF. The CDR3 region has the DNA TGCGCCAGCAGCTTGGATGGACAGTGTGGCTACACCTTC.

This clonotype has a handful of counts. The genes are TRBV7-6 and TRBJ2-1; 11 bases match TRBD2. Losses at the gene ends were 5 bases for V and 7 bases for J; bases not matched to a gene: 13. The CDR3 is made up of 17 amino acids. Germline V gives CDR1 SGHVS, CDR2 FNYEAQ. This chain's CDR3 is CASSLPARLAGRNEQFF. The CDR3 DNA is TGTGCCAGCAGCCTCCCCGCAAGACTAGCGGGGAGGAATGAGCAGTTCTTC.

This clonotype showed up just a few times. The chain recombines TRBV20-1 with TRBJ2-5; TRBD2 aligns across 7 bases. Losses at the gene ends were 4 bases for V and 5 bases for J; bases not matched to a gene: 10. The germline CDR1 and CDR2 sequences are DFQATT and SNEGSKA (reference sequence). The CDR3 sequence is 14 residues long. In nucleotides, the CDR3 is TGCAGTGCTACGCTCGCGGGGGTGAGGGAGACCCAGTACTTC. Encoded protein: CSATLAGVRETQYF.

This clonotype was seen a few times. The chain links TRBV7-3 to TRBJ1-2; D gene ambiguous. V was pared by 1 base and J by 4 bases, with 7 bases between. This CDR3 contains 13 residues. Germline-derived CDR1 and CDR2 are SGHTA and FQGTGA. As DNA, the CDR3 is TGTGCCAGCAGCTTAAAGTTTGGCTATGGCTACACCTTC. Amino acid sequence: CASSLKFGYGYTF.

V and J are TRBV7-8 and TRBJ2-1, with TRBD2 as a possible D gene (5 bases). Trimming left V 0 bases short and J 8 bases short, with 23 bases between. CDR3 length equals 18 residues. Germline CDR1 and CDR2: SGHVS and FQNEAQ. The DNA of the CDR3 is TGTGCCAGCAGCTTAGCGTTATTAGGGCCCTGGGTTAGCGATGAGCAGTTCTTC. This sequence encodes CASSLALLGPWVSDEQFF.

The V gene is TRBV20-1, the J gene TRBJ2-7, with D perhaps TRBD2 (5 bases). Germline CDR1 reads DFQATT; CDR2 reads SNEGSKA (reference sequence). The CDR3 runs 13 residues. The V end lost 1 base, the J end lost 10 bases, and 17 bases lay between the germline ends. CDR3 in amino acids: CSARGRQRDHQYF. CDR3 sequence (DNA): TGCAGTGCTAGAGGGAGGCAGCGAGACCACCAGTACTTC.

The chain uses TRBV27 and TRBJ2-7; 7 bases are a match to TRBD1. Unmatched junction bases numbered 12, after V lost 5 bases and J lost 5 bases. The CDR3 has 15 amino acids. Germline V lookup: CDR1 MNHEY, CDR2 SMNVEV (reference sequence). The CDR3 DNA follows: TGTGCCAGCAGTCCTCTAGACAGGGTTTCAGACGAGCAGTACTTC. Amino acids: CASSPLDRVSDEQYF.

This clonotype has just a few counts. A read error may account for a junction end that differs from germline. V usage is TRBV29-1 and J usage is TRBJ1-2; D perhaps matches TRBD1 (6 bases). This CDR3 has 10 amino acids. The germline V gene encodes CDR1 SQVTM and CDR2 ANQGSEA. The CDR3 loop reads CSAEQGGYTF. CDR3 bases: TGCAGCGCTGAACAGGGTGGCTACACCTTC.

J is TRBJ2-3 and V is TRBV20-1; a possible D gene is TRBD2 (6 bases). CDR1 and CDR2 from the germline V gene are DFQATT and SNEGSKA (reference sequence). V lost 7 bases and J 6 bases, leaving 14 bases between the germline ends. The length of the CDR3 is 12 residues. The CDR3 reads CSVPSGGDTQYF. In DNA, the CDR3 is TGCAGTGTCCCAAGTGGGGGGGATACGCAGTATTTT.

This chain uses TRBV7-9 with TRBJ1-1, with 8 nucleotides matching TRBD1. This CDR3 has 12 residues. After removal of 5 bases from V and 7 bases from J, the junction contained 3 bases not matched to a gene. Germline V gene lookup returns CDR1 SEHNR and CDR2 FQNEAQ (reference sequence). The CDR3 region is CASSRTGIEAFF. In DNA form, the CDR3 reads TGTGCCAGCAGCCGGACAGGGATTGAAGCTTTCTTT.

A few counts support this clonotype. The chain carries TRBV12-3 or TRBV12-4 and TRBJ1-2; D is perhaps TRBD1 (6 bases). V lost 2 bases and J 10 bases, leaving 14 bases between the germline ends. The CDR3 runs to 13 residues. The CDR3 DNA sequence: TGTGCCAGCAGTTTAATCCCAGGGGATGACTACACCTTC. Translating gives CASSLIPGDDYTF.

The chain links TRBV18 to TRBJ2-4; perhaps TRBD2 as D (5 bases). From germline, CDR1 is KGHSH and CDR2 LQKENI. This CDR3 contains 14 residues. V lost 3 bases and J lost 8, with 14 bases in between. As DNA, the CDR3 is TGTGCCAGCTCACCTCCCCGGGGTCGGGACATTCAGTACTTC. Translating gives CASSPPRGRDIQYF.

This clonotype was recorded a few times. The V and J genes are TRBV25-1 and TRBJ2-1, with 8 bases identical to TRBD1. This CDR3 spans 15 amino acids. V dropped 4 bases and J dropped 10; count of bases not matched to a gene: 12. Germline loops: CDR1 MGHDK, CDR2 SYGVNS. CDR3 DNA sequence: TGTGCCAGCAGTGCGACCGGGACAGGATTATCAGAGCAGTTCTTC. It specifies CASSATGTGLSEQFF.